The present T cell receptor beta chain was sequenced within a study of blood T cells in healthy people across ages. The second PCR ran about 6 to 11 cycles with a sample-barcoded 5' primer and J-beta primers. Each CDR3 protein gets one entry after TCRdb re-called the 5' RACE reads with MiXCR. The sample lists 550,000 to 650,000 distinct CDR3 sequences; about 25% were seen once. In this sample, this clonotype turned up a few times. Germline V gene data show CDR1 as MNHEY and CDR2 as SVGAGI. The CDR3 covers 15 residues. These data also featured in a second study, about T cells of mothers and their children.

The sequence was obtained from a boy between 2 and 10 years old in good health. This chain joins TRBV6-5 and TRBJ2-5; 11 bases align to TRBD2. The J call may be incorrect, as the DNA end agrees better with TRBJ2-7. Sequencing used blood. The CDR3 protein is CASRRLAGQGTEQYF. The CDR3 DNA reads TGTGCCAGCAGGCGACTAGCGGGACAGGGTACCGAGCAGTACTTC.